The clone carrying this T cell receptor (beta chain) was detected a few times. Its antigen is not identified. TCRdb itself ran the 5' RACE reads through MiXCR, one entry per CDR3 protein. Of approximately 400,000 distinct CDR3 sequences listed, roughly a quarter are singletons. This entry is derived from a study of CD8 T cells in ankylosing spondylitis. Germline CDR1 reads SGHRS; CDR2 reads YFSETQ. The CDR3 covers 15 residues. Trimming pared 0 bases from V and 4 bases from J, leaving 11 bases between. Study-wide results and limits: Reactive arthritis synovial fluid and blood were previously reported to contain some motif variants. There was a TCR beta motif, made of several highly homologous variants, that appeared characteristic of ankylosing spondylitis blood. The authors reported significant enrichment of disease-linked clones in matched ankylosing spondylitis synovial fluid.

The receptor's source is a male donor with ankylosing spondylitis. This sequence joins TRBV5-1 and TRBJ2-1, with a tentative D call TRBD2 (6 bases). The sample was blood, either unsorted or a sorted T cell fraction (not recorded which). CDR3 nucleotides: TGCGCCAGCAGCTTGGCAGTAGCGGATTACAATGAGCAGTTCTTC. Its protein product is CASSLAVADYNEQFF.